A single sample is the source of the 24 T cell receptor beta chains below, sequenced in a study of blood T cell repertoires in COVID-19. Method: immunoSEQ multiplex PCR; TCRdb's copy keeps in-frame clones and lacks some. Of about 120,000 clones listed, roughly 79% are singletons. The sequenced material came from peripheral blood. The receptors shown here come from an elderly woman with active or convalescent COVID-19.

The chain joins TRBV9 to TRBJ2-5; 12 bases fit TRBD2. Germline CDR1 and CDR2: SGDLS and YYNGEE. Trimming removed 0 bases from V and 2 bases from J; junction bases left unmatched: 17. The CDR3 has 21 residues. The CDR3 here is CASSVATPGLAGGGLQETQYF. For the CDR3, the DNA is TGTGCCAGCAGCGTAGCTACCCCGGGACTAGCGGGCGGCGGGCTACAAGAGACCCAGTACTTC.

This rearrangement joins TRBV5-1 to TRBJ2-1; TRBD2 matches 11 bases. The CDR3 is 14 residues long. In germline, CDR1 is SGHRS, CDR2 YFSETQ. Trimming at V came to 1 base and at J to 9 bases, leaving 3 bases not matched to a gene. CDR3 region: CASSLYLAGGEQFF. For the CDR3, the DNA is TGCGCCAGCAGCTTGTATCTAGCGGGAGGTGAGCAGTTCTTC.

This clone has only one observation. The rearrangement uses TRBV6-2 or TRBV6-3 and TRBJ2-1, with a weak D call TRBD2 (6 bases). CDR3 size: 12 residues. Germline loops: CDR1 MNHEY, CDR2 SVGEGT. V lost 5 bases, J lost 10 bases, and 12 bases lay in between. The CDR3 region is CASSRPGLEQFF. For the CDR3, the DNA is TGTGCCAGCAGTCGACCGGGACTGGAGCAGTTCTTC.

The chain recombines TRBV12-5 with TRBJ1-5; weak D call: TRBD1 (6 bases). The CDR3 covers 12 residues. Trimming stripped 5 bases from V and 9 bases from J, with 11 bases between. CDR1 is LGHNT and CDR2 is FRNRAP in the germline V gene. In DNA, the CDR3 is TGTGCTAGTGGTGACAGGTTGGGGCCCCAGCATTTT. Protein product: CASGDRLGPQHF. The full variable domain, in which reference TRBV12-5 and TRBJ1-5 provide the parts outside the CDR3, is DARVTQTPRHKVTEMGQEVTMRCQPILGHNTVFWYRQTMMQGLELLAYFRNRAPLDDSGMPKDRFSAEMPDATLATLKIQPSEPRDSAVYFCASGDRLGPQHFGDGTRLSIL.

This rearrangement joins TRBV10-3 to TRBJ2-7; 9 bases line up with TRBD2. The CDR3 length is 14 residues. The J segment lost 4 bases and the V segment lost 7 bases, leaving 8 bases of the junction unmatched. CDR1 is ENHRY and CDR2 is SYGVKD in the germline V gene. The CDR3 here is CAIKDSGSLYEQYF. In nucleotides, the CDR3 is TGTGCCATCAAGGATAGCGGGAGTCTTTACGAGCAGTACTTC.

The CDR3 protein is CASRPGANYGYTF. The CDR3 bases are TGTGCCAGCCGCCCCGGGGCTAACTATGGCTACACCTTC. The V gene is TRBV7-9, the J gene TRBJ1-2; no definite D call. The ends were cut back, 8 bases at V and 0 bases at J, with 10 bases in the middle. Looked up from germline, CDR1 is SEHNR and CDR2 is FQNEAQ (reference sequence). The CDR3 loop spans 13 amino acids.

Written as DNA, the CDR3 is TGTGCCAGCAGCTTAGAGGGCAGCTCTTACTTTTTCTACGAGCAGTACTTC. Its translation is CASSLEGSSYFFYEQYF. The chain employs TRBV11-2 and TRBJ2-7; D is ambiguous. This CDR3 is 17 amino acids long. Trimming removed 0 bases from V and 3 bases from J, with 18 bases in between. Germline V gene data show CDR1 as SGHAT and CDR2 as FQNNGV.

V gene TRBV15 combines with J gene TRBJ1-5; possible D gene TRBD1, 5 bases. The germline V and J ends were trimmed by 0 bases and 1 base, with 10 bases remaining between them. The length of the CDR3 is 16 residues. Germline assignment: CDR1 LNHNV and CDR2 YYDKDF (reference sequence). Here the CDR3 DNA reads TGTGCCACCAGCAGAGATCAAGGGGCGAGCAATCAGCCCCAGCATTTT. This gives the protein CATSRDQGASNQPQHF.

The gene calls are TRBV25-1 and TRBJ2-1, with D perhaps TRBD2 (5 bases). The germline V and J ends were trimmed by 9 bases and 4 bases, with 22 bases remaining between them. Germline loops: CDR1 MGHDK, CDR2 SYGVNS. There are 16 residues in the CDR3. CDR3 loop: CARRAPEPPQYNEQFF. For the CDR3, the DNA is TGTGCCAGGAGGGCACCCGAACCTCCACAGTACAATGAGCAGTTCTTC.

The V call is TRBV3-1 (or the pseudogene TRBV3-2), the J call TRBJ2-7; 9 bases line up with TRBD2. The CDR3 covers 17 residues. Germline-derived CDR1 and CDR2 are LGHDT and YNNKEL (reference sequence). The V segment lost 4 bases and the J segment 0 bases; nucleotides outside the gene matches: 10. This chain's CDR3 is CASSPRGSGGASYEQYF. The CDR3 nucleotides are TGTGCCAGCAGCCCCCGGGGTAGCGGGGGAGCCTCCTACGAGCAGTACTTC.

The J gene is TRBJ2-3, the V gene TRBV5-1; 9 nucleotides line up with TRBD2. This CDR3 contains 14 residues. J was trimmed by 6 bases and V by 2 bases; bases with no gene match: 4. CDR1 is SGHRS, CDR2 YFSETQ, per germline. The CDR3 sequence is CASSFETSGDTQYF. In DNA form, the CDR3 reads TGCGCCAGCAGCTTCGAGACTAGCGGCGATACGCAGTATTTT. The complete variable domain, with remaining parts taken from reference TRBV5-1 and TRBJ2-3, reads KAGVTQTPRYLIKTRGQQVTLSCSPISGHRSVSWYQQTPGQGLQFLFEYFSETQRNKGNFPGRFSGRQFSNSRSEMNVSTLELGDSALYLCASSFETSGDTQYFGPGTRLTVL.

This clone was seen once. The rearrangement links TRBV5-1 to TRBJ2-3, with 11 bases aligning to TRBD2. CDR1 SGHRS and CDR2 YFSETQ come from the germline V gene. This CDR3 has 15 residues. V dropped 4 bases and J dropped 5; count of bases not matched to a gene: 6. CDR3 bases: TGCGCCAGCAGCAAAACTAGCGGGAGTGTAGATACGCAGTATTTT. Protein product: CASSKTSGSVDTQYF.

The V and J genes are TRBV4-1 and TRBJ2-3, with D possibly matching TRBD2 (7 bases). Germline CDR1 reads MGHRA; CDR2 reads YSYEKL. The CDR3 is made up of 18 amino acids. V was pared by 0 bases and J by 2 bases, with 18 bases between. Here the CDR3 DNA reads TGCGCCAGCAGCCAAGAGCCCCCGGGGGGCGGCTACACAGATACGCAGTATTTT. Its translation: CASSQEPPGGGYTDTQYF.

The chain is built from TRBV11-2 and TRBJ2-3; TRBD1 might be the D (6 bases). V was pared by 1 base and J by 4 bases, with 12 bases between. The CDR3 length is 15 residues. The V gene's germline CDR1 is SGHAT and CDR2 FQNNGV. Here the CDR3 reads CASSLGGRGADTQYF. In DNA form, the CDR3 reads TGTGCCAGCAGCTTAGGTGGCAGGGGCGCAGATACGCAGTATTTT.

The V gene is TRBV7-6, the J gene TRBJ1-1; TRBD1 might be the D (6 bases). Germline CDR1 SGHVS, CDR2 FNYEAQ. CDR3 length: 15 amino acids. The germline V and J ends were trimmed by 5 bases and 1 base, with 14 bases remaining between them. This chain's CDR3 is CASSQYQQGNTEAFF. DNA for the CDR3: TGTGCCAGCAGCCAATATCAACAGGGGAACACTGAAGCTTTCTTT.

The V and J genes are TRBV10-2 and TRBJ1-1; TRBD1 might be the D (5 bases). V lost 6 bases to trimming and J lost 6 bases, with 14 bases between them. Germline CDR1 and CDR2: WSHSY and SAAADI. This CDR3 comprises 13 residues. The chain's CDR3 is CASRDTGVPEAFF. The CDR3 bases are TGCGCCAGCAGAGATACAGGCGTCCCTGAAGCTTTCTTT.

This chain uses TRBV6-2 or TRBV6-3 with TRBJ2-5; perhaps TRBD2 as D (6 bases). The V and J ends lost 2 bases and 4 bases respectively, with 17 bases between them. CDR1 is MNHEY, CDR2 SVGEGT, per germline. The length of the CDR3 is 16 residues. CDR3 in amino acids: CASSYPRDSLRETQYF. CDR3 bases: TGTGCCAGCAGTTACCCCCGGGACTCACTCCGAGAGACCCAGTACTTC.

The genes are TRBV6-1 and TRBJ2-7, with 7 bases fitting TRBD1. The CDR3 consists of 15 residues. The V segment lost 2 bases and the J segment 4 bases; nucleotides outside the gene matches: 8. Germline values: CDR1 MNHNS, CDR2 SASEGT. The CDR3 reads CASSEFVDREYEQYF. The CDR3 bases are TGTGCCAGCAGTGAATTTGTTGACAGGGAGTACGAGCAGTACTTC.

The chain employs TRBV9 and TRBJ2-3; 16 nucleotides agree with TRBD2. The CDR3 sequence is 16 residues long. The V gene's germline CDR1 is SGDLS and CDR2 YYNGEE. The ends lost 3 bases at V and 5 bases at J; junction bases unmatched: 3. The CDR3 reads CASSGGLAGGVDTQYF. CDR3 in DNA: TGTGCCAGCAGCGGGGGACTAGCGGGAGGGGTAGATACGCAGTATTTT.

This clone was recorded only once. The V and J genes are TRBV9 and TRBJ2-5; 7 bases map to TRBD2. Germline V lookup: CDR1 SGDLS, CDR2 YYNGEE. V was pared by 4 bases and J by 1 base, with 4 bases of the junction left unmatched. This CDR3 spans 14 amino acids. CDR3 coding DNA: TGTGCCAGCAGCCCGGGGACTACCCAAGAGACCCAGTACTTC. Protein sequence: CASSPGTTQETQYF. Looking up the rest from reference TRBV9 and TRBJ2-5 gives the full variable domain: DSGVTQTPKHLITATGQRVTLRCSPRSGDLSVYWYQQSLDQGLQFLIQYYNGEERAKGNILERFSAQQFPDLHSELNLSSLELGDSALYFCASSPGTTQETQYFGPGTRLLVL.

The chain recombines TRBV13 with TRBJ2-3, with D possibly being TRBD2 (6 bases). The CDR3 consists of 15 residues. V was pared by 4 bases and J by 4 bases, with 15 bases between. The germline gives CDR1 PRHDT, CDR2 FYEKMQ (reference sequence). CDR3 nucleotides: TGTGCCAGCAGCTCGGACTCGTGGAGGGCAGATACGCAGTATTTT. The encoded protein is CASSSDSWRADTQYF.

The chain links TRBV19 to TRBJ1-5, with D maybe TRBD1 (5 bases). Trimming removed 6 bases from V and 7 bases from J, with 19 bases in between. Looked up from germline, CDR1 is LNHDA and CDR2 is SQIVND (reference sequence). The CDR3 length is 15 residues. CDR3 sequence reads: CASSQLSGLGQPQHF. The DNA of the CDR3 is TGTGCCAGTAGCCAACTCTCAGGGTTGGGGCAGCCCCAGCATTTT.

This clone has more than one count but fewer than ten. As DNA, the CDR3 is TGTGCCAGCAGCGTAGAGGGGACATCAGCTAACTATGGCTACACCTTC. Protein: CASSVEGTSANYGYTF. The chain links TRBV9 to TRBJ1-2, with D possibly being TRBD1 (6 bases). V was clipped by 0 bases and J by 0 bases, with 12 bases between them. There are 16 residues in the CDR3. Germline assignment: CDR1 SGDLS and CDR2 YYNGEE.

This clone was picked up one time. This CDR3 is CASSRGTADTDTQYF. In DNA form, the CDR3 reads TGCGCCAGCAGCCGGGGGACAGCAGACACAGATACGCAGTATTTT. The V call is TRBV5-1, the J call TRBJ2-3; tentatively, D is TRBD1 (7 bases). The CDR3 contains 15 residues. Per the germline V gene, CDR1 is SGHRS and CDR2 is YFSETQ. V was clipped by 4 bases and J by 2 bases, with 14 bases between them.